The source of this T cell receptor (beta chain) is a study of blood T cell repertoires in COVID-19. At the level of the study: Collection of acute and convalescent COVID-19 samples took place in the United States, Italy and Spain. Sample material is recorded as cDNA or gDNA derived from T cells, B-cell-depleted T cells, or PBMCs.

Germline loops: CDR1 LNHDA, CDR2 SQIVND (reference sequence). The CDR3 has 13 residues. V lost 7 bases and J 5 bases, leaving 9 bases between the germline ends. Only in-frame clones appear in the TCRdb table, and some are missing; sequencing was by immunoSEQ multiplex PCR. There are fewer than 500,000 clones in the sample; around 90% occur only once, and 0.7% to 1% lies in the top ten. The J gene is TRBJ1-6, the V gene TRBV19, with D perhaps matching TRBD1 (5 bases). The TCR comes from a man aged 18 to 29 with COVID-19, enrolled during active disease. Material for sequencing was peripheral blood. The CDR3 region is CASNQGDNSPLHF. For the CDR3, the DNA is TGTGCCAGTAATCAGGGCGATAATTCACCCCTCCACTTT.